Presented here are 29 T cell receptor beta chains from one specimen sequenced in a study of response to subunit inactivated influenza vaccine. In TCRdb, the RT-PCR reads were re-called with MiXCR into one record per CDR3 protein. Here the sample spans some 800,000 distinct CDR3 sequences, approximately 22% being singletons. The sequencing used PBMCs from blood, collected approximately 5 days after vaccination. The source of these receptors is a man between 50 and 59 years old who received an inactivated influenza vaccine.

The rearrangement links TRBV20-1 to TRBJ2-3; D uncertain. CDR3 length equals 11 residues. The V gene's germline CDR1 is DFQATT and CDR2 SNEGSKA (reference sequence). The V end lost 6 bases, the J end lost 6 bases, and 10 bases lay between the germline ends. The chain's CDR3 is CSASAQDTQYF. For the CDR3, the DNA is TGCAGTGCCTCCGCTCAGGATACGCAGTATTTT.

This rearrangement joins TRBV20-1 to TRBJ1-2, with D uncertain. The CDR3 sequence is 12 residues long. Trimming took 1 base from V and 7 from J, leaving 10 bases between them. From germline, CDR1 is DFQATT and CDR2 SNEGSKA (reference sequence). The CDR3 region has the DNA TGCAGTGCTAGAGTCTCTGGCGGTGGCTACACCTTC. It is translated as CSARVSGGGYTF.

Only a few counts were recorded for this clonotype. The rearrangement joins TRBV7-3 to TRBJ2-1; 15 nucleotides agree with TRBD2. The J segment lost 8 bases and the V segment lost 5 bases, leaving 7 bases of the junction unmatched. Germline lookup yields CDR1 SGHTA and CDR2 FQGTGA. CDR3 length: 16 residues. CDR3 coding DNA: TGTGCCAGCAGCACACCGGGACTAGCGGGAGGCGATGAGCAGTTCTTC. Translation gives CASSTPGLAGGDEQFF.

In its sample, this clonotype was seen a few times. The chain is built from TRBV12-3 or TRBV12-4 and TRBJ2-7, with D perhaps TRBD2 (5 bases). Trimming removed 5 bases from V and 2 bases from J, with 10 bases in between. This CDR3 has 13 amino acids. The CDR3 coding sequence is TGTGCCAGCAGTGGGGAGCCCACCTACGAGCAGTACTTC. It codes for CASSGEPTYEQYF.

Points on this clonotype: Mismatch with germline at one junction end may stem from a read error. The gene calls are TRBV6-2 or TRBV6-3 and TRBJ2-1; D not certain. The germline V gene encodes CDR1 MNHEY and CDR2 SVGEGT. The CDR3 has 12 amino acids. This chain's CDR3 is CASSHLVNELFF. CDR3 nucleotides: TGTGCCAGCAGCCACCTAGTTAATGAGCTGTTCTTC.

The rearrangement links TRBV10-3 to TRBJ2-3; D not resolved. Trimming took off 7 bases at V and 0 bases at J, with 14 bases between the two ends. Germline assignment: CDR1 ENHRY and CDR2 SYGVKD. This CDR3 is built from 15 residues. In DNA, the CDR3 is TGTGCCATCAAATCAAAGGGCACGAGCACAGATACGCAGTATTTT. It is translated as CAIKSKGTSTDTQYF.

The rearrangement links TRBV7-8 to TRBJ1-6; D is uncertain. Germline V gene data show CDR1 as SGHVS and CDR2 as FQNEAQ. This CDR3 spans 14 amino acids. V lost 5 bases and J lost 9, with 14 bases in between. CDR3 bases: TGTGCCAGCAGCGCAGACGGGTTGGGTTCACCCCTCCACTTT. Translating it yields CASSADGLGSPLHF. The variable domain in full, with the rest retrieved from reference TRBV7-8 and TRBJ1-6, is GAGVSQSPRYKVAKRGQDVALRCDPISGHVSLFWYQQALGQGPEFLTYFQNEAQLDKSGLPSDRFFAERPEGSVSTLKIQRTQQEDSAVYLCASSADGLGSPLHFGNGTRLTVT.

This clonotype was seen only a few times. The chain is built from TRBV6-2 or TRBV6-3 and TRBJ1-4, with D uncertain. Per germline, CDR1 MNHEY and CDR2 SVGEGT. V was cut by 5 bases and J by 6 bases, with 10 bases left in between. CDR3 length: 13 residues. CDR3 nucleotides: TGTGCCAGCAGTCGAGACTCGTATGAAAAACTGTTTTTT. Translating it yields CASSRDSYEKLFF.

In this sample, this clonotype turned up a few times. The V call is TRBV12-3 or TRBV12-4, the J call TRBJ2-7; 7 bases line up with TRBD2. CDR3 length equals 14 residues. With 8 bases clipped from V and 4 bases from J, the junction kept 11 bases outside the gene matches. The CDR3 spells CASGRDHPRYEQYF. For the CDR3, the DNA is TGTGCCAGCGGGAGGGACCACCCCAGGTACGAGCAGTACTTC.

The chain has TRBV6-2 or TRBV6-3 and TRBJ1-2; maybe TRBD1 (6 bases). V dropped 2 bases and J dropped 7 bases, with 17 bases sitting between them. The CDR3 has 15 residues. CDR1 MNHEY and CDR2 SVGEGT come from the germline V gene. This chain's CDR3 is CASSYGPQGPTGYTF. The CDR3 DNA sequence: TGTGCCAGCAGTTACGGCCCACAGGGACCGACTGGCTACACCTTC.

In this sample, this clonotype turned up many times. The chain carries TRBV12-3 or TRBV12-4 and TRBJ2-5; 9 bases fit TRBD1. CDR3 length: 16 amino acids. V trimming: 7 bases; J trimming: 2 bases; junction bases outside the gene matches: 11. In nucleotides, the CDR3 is TGTGCCAGCAATCTCCCCCCCGGGACAGGGCAAGAGACCCAGTACTTC. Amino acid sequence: CASNLPPGTGQETQYF.

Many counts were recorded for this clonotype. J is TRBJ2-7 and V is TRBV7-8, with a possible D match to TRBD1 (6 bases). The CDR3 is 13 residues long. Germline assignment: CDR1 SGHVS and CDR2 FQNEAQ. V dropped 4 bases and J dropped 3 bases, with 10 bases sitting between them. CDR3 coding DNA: TGTGCCAGCAGCTCCAGAGGGGGCTACGAGCAGTACTTC. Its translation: CASSSRGGYEQYF.

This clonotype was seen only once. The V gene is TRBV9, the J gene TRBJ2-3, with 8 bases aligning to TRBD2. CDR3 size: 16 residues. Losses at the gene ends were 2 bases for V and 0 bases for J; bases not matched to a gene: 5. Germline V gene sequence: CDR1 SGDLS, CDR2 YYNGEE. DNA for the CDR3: TGTGCCAGCAGCGTCCTCGGACTAGCAAGCACAGATACGCAGTATTTT. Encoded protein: CASSVLGLASTDTQYF.

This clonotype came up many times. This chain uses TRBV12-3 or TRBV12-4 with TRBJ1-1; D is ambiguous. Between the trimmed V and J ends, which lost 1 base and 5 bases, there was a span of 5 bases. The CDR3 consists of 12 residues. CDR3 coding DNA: TGTGCCAGCAGTTTAGGGAGGACTGAAGCTTTCTTT. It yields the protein CASSLGRTEAFF.

This CDR3 reads CSARDRQRLETQYF. CDR3 bases: TGCAGTGCTAGAGATAGACAGAGGTTGGAGACCCAGTACTTC. The gene calls are TRBV20-1 and TRBJ2-5, with a possible D match to TRBD1 (5 bases). Per the germline V gene, CDR1 is DFQATT and CDR2 is SNEGSKA (reference sequence). The length of the CDR3 is 14 residues. V lost 0 bases, J lost 5 bases, and 13 bases lay in between.

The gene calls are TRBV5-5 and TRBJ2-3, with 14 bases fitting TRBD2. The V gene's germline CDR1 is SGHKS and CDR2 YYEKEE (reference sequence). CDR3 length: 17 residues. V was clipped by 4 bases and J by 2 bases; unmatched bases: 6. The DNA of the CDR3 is TGTGCCAGCAGCGCCGGGACTAGCGGGGGATACACAGATACGCAGTATTTT. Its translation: CASSAGTSGGYTDTQYF.

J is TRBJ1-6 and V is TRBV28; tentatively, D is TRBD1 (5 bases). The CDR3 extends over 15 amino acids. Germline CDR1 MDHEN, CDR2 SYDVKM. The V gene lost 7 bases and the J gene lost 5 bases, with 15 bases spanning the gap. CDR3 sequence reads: CASTPGALNNSPLHF. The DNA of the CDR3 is TGTGCCAGCACACCTGGGGCTCTTAATAATTCACCCCTCCACTTT.

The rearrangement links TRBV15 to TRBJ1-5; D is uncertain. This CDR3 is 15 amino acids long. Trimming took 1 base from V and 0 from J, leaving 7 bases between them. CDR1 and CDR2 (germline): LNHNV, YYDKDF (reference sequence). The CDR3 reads CATSRAGNSNQPQHF. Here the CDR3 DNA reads TGTGCCACCAGCAGAGCGGGCAATAGCAATCAGCCCCAGCATTTT. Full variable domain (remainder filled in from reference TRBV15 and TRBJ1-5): DAMVIQNPRYQVTQFGKPVTLSCSQTLNHNVMYWYQQKSSQAPKLLFHYYDKDFNNEADTPDNFQSRRPNTSFCFLDIRSPGLGDTAMYLCATSRAGNSNQPQHFGDGTRLSIL.

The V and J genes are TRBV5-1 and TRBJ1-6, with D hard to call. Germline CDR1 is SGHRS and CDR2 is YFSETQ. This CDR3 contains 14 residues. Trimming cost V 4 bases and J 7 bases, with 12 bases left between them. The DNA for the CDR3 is TGCGCCAGCAGCCCAAGCACGGGGAATTCACCCCTCCACTTT. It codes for CASSPSTGNSPLHF.

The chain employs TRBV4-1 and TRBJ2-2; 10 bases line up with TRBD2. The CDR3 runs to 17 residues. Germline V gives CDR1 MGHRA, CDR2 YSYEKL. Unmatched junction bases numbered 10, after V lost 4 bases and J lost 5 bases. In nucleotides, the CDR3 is TGCGCCAGCAGCCGCCCGACTAGCGGGTTTACGACCGGGGAGCTGTTTTTT. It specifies CASSRPTSGFTTGELFF.

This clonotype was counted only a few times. The CDR3: CASSWMGTPNEKLFF. The CDR3 DNA reads as TGCGCCAGCAGCTGGATGGGGACGCCTAATGAAAAACTGTTTTTT. The chain has TRBV4-1 and TRBJ1-4; tentative D call: TRBD1 (5 bases). The V end lost 5 bases, the J end lost 3 bases, and 13 bases lay between the germline ends. In germline, CDR1 is MGHRA, CDR2 YSYEKL. CDR3 size: 15 residues.

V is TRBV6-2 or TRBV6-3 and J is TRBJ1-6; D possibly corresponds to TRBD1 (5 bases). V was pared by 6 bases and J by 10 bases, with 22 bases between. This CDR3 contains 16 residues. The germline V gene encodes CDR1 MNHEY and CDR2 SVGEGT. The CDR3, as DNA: TGTGCCAGCAGGAGGCCATTTCAGGGTCGAAGATCACCCCTCCACTTT. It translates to CASRRPFQGRRSPLHF.

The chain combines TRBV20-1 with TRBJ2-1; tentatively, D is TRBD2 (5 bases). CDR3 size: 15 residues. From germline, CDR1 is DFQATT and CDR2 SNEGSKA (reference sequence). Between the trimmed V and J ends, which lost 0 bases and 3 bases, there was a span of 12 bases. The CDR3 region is CSARDPAEGYNEQFF. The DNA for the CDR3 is TGCAGTGCTAGAGATCCGGCAGAGGGCTACAATGAGCAGTTCTTC.

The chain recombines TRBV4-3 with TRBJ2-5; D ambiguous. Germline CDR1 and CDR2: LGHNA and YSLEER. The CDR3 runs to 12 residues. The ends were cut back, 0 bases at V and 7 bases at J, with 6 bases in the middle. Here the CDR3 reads CASSQDLRTQYF. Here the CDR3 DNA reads TGCGCCAGCAGCCAAGATCTTAGGACCCAGTACTTC.

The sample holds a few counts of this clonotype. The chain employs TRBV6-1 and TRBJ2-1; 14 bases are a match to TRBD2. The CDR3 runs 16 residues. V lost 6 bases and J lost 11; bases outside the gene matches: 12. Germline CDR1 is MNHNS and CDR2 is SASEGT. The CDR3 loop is CASRRPGLAGASQQFF. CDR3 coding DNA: TGTGCCAGCAGACGGCCGGGACTAGCGGGAGCGAGTCAGCAGTTCTTC.

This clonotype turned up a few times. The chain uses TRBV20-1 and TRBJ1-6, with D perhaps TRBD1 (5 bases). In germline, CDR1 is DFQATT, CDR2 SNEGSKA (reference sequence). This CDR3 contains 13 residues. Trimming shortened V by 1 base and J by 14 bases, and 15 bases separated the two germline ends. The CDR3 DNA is TGCAGTGCTAGAGGTTCCGGGACTCAGGCCCTCCACTTT. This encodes CSARGSGTQALHF.

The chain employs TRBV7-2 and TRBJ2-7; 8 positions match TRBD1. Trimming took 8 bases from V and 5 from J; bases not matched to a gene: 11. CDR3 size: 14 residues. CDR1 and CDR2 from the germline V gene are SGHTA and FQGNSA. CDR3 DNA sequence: TGTGCCAGCGGCTCTCAGGGGGCGTTCAACGAGCAGTACTTC. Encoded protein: CASGSQGAFNEQYF.

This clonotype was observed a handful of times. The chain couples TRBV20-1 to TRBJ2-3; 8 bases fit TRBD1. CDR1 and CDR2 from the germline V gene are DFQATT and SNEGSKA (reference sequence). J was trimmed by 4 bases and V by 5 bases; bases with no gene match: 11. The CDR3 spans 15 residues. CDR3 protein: CSAPTGAQVPDTQYF. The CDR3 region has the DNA TGCAGTGCTCCGACAGGGGCGCAGGTTCCAGATACGCAGTATTTT.

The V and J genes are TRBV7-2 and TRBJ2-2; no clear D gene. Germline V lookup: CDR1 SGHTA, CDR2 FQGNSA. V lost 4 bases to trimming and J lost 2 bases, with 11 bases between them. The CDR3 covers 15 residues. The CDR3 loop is CASSSFVGNTGELFF. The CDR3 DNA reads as TGTGCCAGCAGCTCGTTCGTCGGTAACACCGGGGAGCTGTTTTTT.